A selection of T cell receptor beta chains follows, all from one sample in a study of blood T cells in healthy people across ages. TCRdb called the 5' RACE reads again in MiXCR, with one record for every CDR3 protein. The sample holds 1.8 million or so distinct CDR3 sequences; about two fifths are singletons and the top ten take about 21%. Specimen: blood. The receptors shown here come from a human donor in good health. CDR3s include the opening cysteine and the closing phenylalanine or tryptophan. Each record gives: V gene, D gene, J gene, CDR3 length, clone size, CDR3 protein, CDR3 DNA. The D gene is left open where the match is weak. Only part of the rows carry a size: once, few, many, or a class if the clone is expanded.

v_call: TRBV12-3/TRBV12-4; d_call: -; j_call: TRBJ2-3; cdr3_length: 16; clone_size: -; cdr3_aa: CASSLTGTDFTDTQYF; cdr3_nt: TGTGCCAGCAGCCTTACCGGGACTGATTTTACAGATACGCAGTATTTT
v_call: TRBV4-3; d_call: TRBD2; j_call: TRBJ2-7; cdr3_length: 16; clone_size: few; cdr3_aa: CASSQDRTSVSYEQYF; cdr3_nt: TGCGCCAGCAGCCAAGATCGGACTAGCGTTTCCTACGAGCAGTACTTC
v_call: TRBV9; d_call: TRBD2; j_call: TRBJ2-1; cdr3_length: 15; clone_size: -; cdr3_aa: CASSVVASGGHEQFF; cdr3_nt: TGTGCCAGCAGCGTAGTAGCTAGCGGGGGCCATGAGCAGTTCTTC
v_call: TRBV20-1; d_call: -; j_call: TRBJ1-4; cdr3_length: 15; clone_size: -; cdr3_aa: CSASTTGYDNEKLFF; cdr3_nt: TGCAGTGCTTCGACCACAGGGTATGATAATGAAAAACTGTTTTTT
v_call: TRBV3-1; d_call: -; j_call: TRBJ1-5; cdr3_length: 15; clone_size: -; cdr3_aa: CASSQDFQGSQPQHF; cdr3_nt: TGTGCCAGCAGCCAAGATTTCCAGGGTAGCCAGCCCCAGCATTTT
v_call: TRBV7-2; d_call: -; j_call: TRBJ2-7; cdr3_length: 15; clone_size: -; cdr3_aa: CASSLQGRTSYEQYF; cdr3_nt: TGTGCCAGCAGCTTACAGGGGAGGACCTCCTACGAGCAGTACTTC
v_call: TRBV29-1; d_call: -; j_call: TRBJ1-2; cdr3_length: 14; clone_size: few; cdr3_aa: CSGFGGSRTYGYTF; cdr3_nt: TGCAGCGGATTCGGGGGGAGTCGGACCTATGGCTACACCTTC
v_call: TRBV24-1; d_call: TRBD2; j_call: TRBJ2-3; cdr3_length: 16; clone_size: -; cdr3_aa: CTTSETQAGSTDTQYF; cdr3_nt: TGTACCACCAGTGAAACTCAAGCGGGGTCGACAGATACGCAGTATTTT
v_call: TRBV4-3; d_call: -; j_call: TRBJ2-1; cdr3_length: 17; clone_size: -; cdr3_aa: CASSQDMEGNPYNEQFF; cdr3_nt: TGCGCCAGCAGCCAAGATATGGAAGGAAACCCCTACAATGAGCAGTTCTTC
v_call: TRBV27; d_call: TRBD1; j_call: TRBJ1-5; cdr3_length: 16; clone_size: few; cdr3_aa: CASSSRQGWSNQPQHF; cdr3_nt: TGTGCCAGCAGTTCCCGACAGGGTTGGAGCAATCAGCCCCAGCATTTT
v_call: TRBV9; d_call: -; j_call: TRBJ2-1; cdr3_length: 15; clone_size: -; cdr3_aa: CASSVDQDRINEQFF; cdr3_nt: TGTGCCAGCAGCGTAGATCAGGACCGCATCAATGAGCAGTTCTTC
v_call: TRBV20-1; d_call: -; j_call: TRBJ1-2; cdr3_length: 10; clone_size: -; cdr3_aa: CSAGIDGYTF; cdr3_nt: TGCAGTGCTGGGATTGATGGCTACACCTTC
v_call: TRBV18; d_call: -; j_call: TRBJ2-3; cdr3_length: 14; clone_size: many; cdr3_aa: CASSLNRGGDTQYF; cdr3_nt: TGTGCCAGCTCACTTAACAGGGGAGGAGATACGCAGTATTTT
v_call: TRBV9; d_call: TRBD1; j_call: TRBJ2-7; cdr3_length: 17; clone_size: -; cdr3_aa: CASSDNRDRGGYYEQYF; cdr3_nt: TGTGCCAGCAGCGACAATAGGGACAGGGGCGGATACTACGAGCAGTACTTC
v_call: TRBV20-1; d_call: TRBD2; j_call: TRBJ2-1; cdr3_length: 20; clone_size: -; cdr3_aa: CSARDPNTPAGGQSYNEQFF; cdr3_nt: TGCAGTGCTAGAGATCCAAATACTCCAGCGGGGGGACAATCCTACAATGAGCAGTTCTTC
v_call: TRBV7-2; d_call: -; j_call: TRBJ2-3; cdr3_length: 15; clone_size: -; cdr3_aa: CASSLAVRGTDTQYF; cdr3_nt: TGTGCCAGCAGCTTAGCGGTAAGGGGCACAGATACGCAGTATTTT
v_call: TRBV12-3/TRBV12-4; d_call: -; j_call: TRBJ2-1; cdr3_length: 11; clone_size: -; cdr3_aa: CASSVTGGRFF; cdr3_nt: TGTGCCAGCAGTGTGACTGGGGGGAGGTTCTTC
v_call: TRBV6-4; d_call: -; j_call: TRBJ2-1; cdr3_length: 13; clone_size: few; cdr3_aa: CASSDLLGNEQFF; cdr3_nt: TGTGCCAGCAGTGACTTGTTAGGGAATGAGCAGTTCTTC
v_call: TRBV6-2/TRBV6-3; d_call: -; j_call: TRBJ2-7; cdr3_length: 13; clone_size: -; cdr3_aa: CASSYSRSDEQYF; cdr3_nt: TGTGCCAGCAGTTACTCCCGCAGCGACGAGCAGTACTTC
v_call: TRBV6-6; d_call: -; j_call: TRBJ2-7; cdr3_length: 17; clone_size: few; cdr3_aa: CASSPRRSGPPRHEQYF; cdr3_nt: TGTGCCAGCAGTCCACGTCGCTCGGGCCCTCCGAGGCACGAGCAGTACTTC
v_call: TRBV14; d_call: TRBD1; j_call: TRBJ1-2; cdr3_length: 14; clone_size: few; cdr3_aa: CASSQAGQDYGYTF; cdr3_nt: TGTGCCAGCAGCCAAGCCGGACAGGACTATGGCTACACCTTC
v_call: TRBV6-5; d_call: TRBD2; j_call: TRBJ2-3; cdr3_length: 15; clone_size: few; cdr3_aa: CASSYLPSGVDTQYF; cdr3_nt: TGTGCCAGCAGTTACCTCCCTAGCGGGGTGGATACGCAGTATTTT
v_call: TRBV18; d_call: -; j_call: TRBJ2-4; cdr3_length: 18; clone_size: -; cdr3_aa: CASSPPFPRPSTKTIQYF; cdr3_nt: TGTGCCAGCTCACCACCGTTCCCTCGCCCCTCAACCAAAACCATTCAGTACTTC
v_call: TRBV7-2; d_call: -; j_call: TRBJ2-5; cdr3_length: 14; clone_size: -; cdr3_aa: CASSFTPARETQYF; cdr3_nt: TGTGCCAGCAGCTTTACCCCAGCACGAGAGACCCAGTACTTC
v_call: TRBV9; d_call: -; j_call: TRBJ2-1; cdr3_length: 12; clone_size: -; cdr3_aa: CVSSVGGGEQFF; cdr3_nt: TGTGTCAGCAGCGTAGGGGGGGGGGAGCAGTTCTTC